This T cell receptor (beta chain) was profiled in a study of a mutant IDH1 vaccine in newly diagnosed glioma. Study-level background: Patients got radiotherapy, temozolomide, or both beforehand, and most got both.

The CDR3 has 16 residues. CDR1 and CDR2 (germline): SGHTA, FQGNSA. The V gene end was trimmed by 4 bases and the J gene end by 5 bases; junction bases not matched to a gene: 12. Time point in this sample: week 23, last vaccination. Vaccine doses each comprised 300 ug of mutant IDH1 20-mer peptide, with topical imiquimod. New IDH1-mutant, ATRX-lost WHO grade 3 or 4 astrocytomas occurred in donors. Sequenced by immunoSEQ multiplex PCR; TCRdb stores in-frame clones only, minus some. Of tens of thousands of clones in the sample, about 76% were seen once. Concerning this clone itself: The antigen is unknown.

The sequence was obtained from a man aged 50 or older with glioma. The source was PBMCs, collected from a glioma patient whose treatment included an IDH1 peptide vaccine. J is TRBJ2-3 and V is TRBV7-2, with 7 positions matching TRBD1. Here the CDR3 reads CASSSPGQSKGDTQYF. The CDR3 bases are TGTGCCAGCAGCTCCCCGGGACAGTCAAAAGGAGATACGCAGTATTTT.